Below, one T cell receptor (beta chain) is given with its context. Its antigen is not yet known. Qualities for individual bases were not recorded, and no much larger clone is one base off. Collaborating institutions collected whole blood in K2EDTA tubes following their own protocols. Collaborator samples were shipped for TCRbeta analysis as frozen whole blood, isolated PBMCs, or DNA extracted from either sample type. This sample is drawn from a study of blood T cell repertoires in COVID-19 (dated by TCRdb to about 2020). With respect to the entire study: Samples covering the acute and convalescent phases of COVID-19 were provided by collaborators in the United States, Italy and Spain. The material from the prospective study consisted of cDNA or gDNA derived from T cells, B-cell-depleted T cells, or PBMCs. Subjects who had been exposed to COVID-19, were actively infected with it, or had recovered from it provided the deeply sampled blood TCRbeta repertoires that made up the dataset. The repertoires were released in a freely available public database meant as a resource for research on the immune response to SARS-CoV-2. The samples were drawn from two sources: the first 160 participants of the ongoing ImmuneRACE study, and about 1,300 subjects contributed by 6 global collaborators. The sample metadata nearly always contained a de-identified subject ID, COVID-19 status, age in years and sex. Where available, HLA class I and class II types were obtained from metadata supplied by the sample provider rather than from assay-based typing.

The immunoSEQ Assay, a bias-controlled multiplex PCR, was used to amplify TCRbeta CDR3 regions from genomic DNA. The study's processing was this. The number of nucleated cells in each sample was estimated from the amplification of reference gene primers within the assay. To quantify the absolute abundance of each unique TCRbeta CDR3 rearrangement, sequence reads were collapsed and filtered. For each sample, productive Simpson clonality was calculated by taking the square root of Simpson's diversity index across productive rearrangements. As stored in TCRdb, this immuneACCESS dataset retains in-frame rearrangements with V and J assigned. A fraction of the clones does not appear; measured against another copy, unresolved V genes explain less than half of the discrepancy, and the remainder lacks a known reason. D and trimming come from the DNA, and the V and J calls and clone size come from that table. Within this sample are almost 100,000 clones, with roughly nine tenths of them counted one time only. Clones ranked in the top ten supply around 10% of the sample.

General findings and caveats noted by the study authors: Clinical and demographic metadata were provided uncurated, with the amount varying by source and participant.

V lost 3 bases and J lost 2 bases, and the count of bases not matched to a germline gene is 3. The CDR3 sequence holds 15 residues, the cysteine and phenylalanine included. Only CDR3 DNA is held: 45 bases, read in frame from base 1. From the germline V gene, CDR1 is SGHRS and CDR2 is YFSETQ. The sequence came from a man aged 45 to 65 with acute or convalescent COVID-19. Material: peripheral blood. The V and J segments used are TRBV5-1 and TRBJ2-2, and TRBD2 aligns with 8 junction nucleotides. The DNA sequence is TGCGCCAGCAGCTCCCGGGGGGGTAACACCGGGGAGCTGTTTTTT. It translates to CASSSRGGNTGELFF.